This T cell receptor beta chain was found in a study of T cells in Graves' hyperthyroidism and ophthalmopathy. Study-wide results and caveats: Ophthalmopathy could be told apart from stable hyperthyroidism with a 13 V-J model.

RNA transcripts were the template for amplifying TCR beta CDR3 regions. RT-PCR in the first round (using the HTBI primer set) targeted the TCR CDR3. TCRdb analysed the multiplex PCR reads with MiXCR anew, one entry per CDR3 protein. The sample has about 600,000 distinct CDR3 sequences; approximately 15% are singletons. Germline CDR1 and CDR2: SEHNR and FQNEAQ (reference sequence). V shed 8 bases and J shed 4 bases, with 21 bases lying between them. The CDR3 consists of 16 residues. This clonotype was detected many times. As yet, its antigen is unknown. This TCR was sampled from a woman aged 40 to 50 with Graves' ophthalmopathy. Material for sequencing was blood. V and J are TRBV7-9 and TRBJ2-1, with D possibly matching TRBD2 (7 bases). CDR3: CASGEGEGLGYNEQFF. The CDR3 region has the DNA TGTGCCAGCGGAGAGGGGGAGGGCCTAGGTTACAATGAGCAGTTCTTC.